This TCR beta chain originates from a study of T cell responses to AZD1222 COVID-19 vaccine (dated by TCRdb to 2020 to 2022). A note on the overall study: Because spike-specific TCR depth and breadth did not differ between the two schedules, AZD1222 recipients who got a second dose at roughly 4 weeks were pooled with those who got a second dose at roughly 12 weeks. Trial participants were enrolled by age into subgroups of 18-55, 56-69 and 70-plus years, and 148, 28 and 57 TCR-sequenced participants, respectively, were included in these subgroups. A total of 230 to 250 trial participants underwent TCR sequencing, of whom approximately 210 received two doses of AZD1222 and about 25 received two doses of the MenACWY control vaccine. What the authors observed across the whole study: Participants were mostly white British, with more females than males. The authors suggested clonal diversity may have been underestimated. In the small 56-69-year group, the increase in depth fell short of significance, most likely because of low power. Because no day 14 peak-response samples were available, repertoires were characterized only after the peak T cell response. After two AZD1222 doses, both the breadth and the depth of spike-specific TCRs were significantly higher than at day 0 and than in MenACWY recipients. Epitopes outside the regions mutated in the B.1.351 and B.1.1.7 variants were reportedly recognized by nearly half of the unique spike-specific TCRs. Conclusions about previously exposed vaccinees are limited, since just a handful of AZD1222 recipients were seropositive for SARS-CoV-2 at baseline. Vaccine-associated CD4 TCRs spanned the whole spike protein, with dominant responses in regions 160-218 and 743-854.

The table lists this clone with a few counts. What antigen it recognizes has not been identified. Qualities for individual bases were not recorded, and no much larger clone is one base off. V loses 2 bases, J loses 3 bases, and the germline ends lie 11 bases apart. Including the terminal cysteine and phenylalanine, the CDR3 comprises 15 residues. Of the read, only the CDR3 DNA is kept; its 45 bases are in frame from base 1. CDR1 is given as MNHEY and CDR2 as SVGEGT, both from the germline V gene. The time point label, as the study defines it: baseline before first vaccination. Samples from vaccinated people were obtained from the UK trials COV001 and COV002, which included a single-blind randomized controlled phase 2/3 trial of AZD1222 (ChAdOx1 nCoV-19) in healthy adults. For TCRbeta chain sequencing, PBMC samples were collected from trial participants at day 0 and at day 28 after the second dose.

The CDR3 regions of human TCRbeta chains were subjected to immunosequencing. The source study handled its data this way. TCRs in the repertoires were matched against a reference library of SARS-CoV-2-specific TCRs that had been generated with the MIRA antigen-specificity platform. Breadth was defined as the fraction of unique TCRs that were SARS-CoV-2-associated. Depth was defined as the fraction of total T cells that were SARS-CoV-2-associated. Using the MIRA data, each spike-specific TCR was assigned both to the spike region to which the TCR was reactive and to a CD4 or CD8 class. Log10-transformed breadth and depth values were compared by one-way ANOVA with Sidak's multiple comparisons tests. In TCRdb, the immuneACCESS table is reduced to in-frame sequences with V and J assigned. These tables do not hold every clone; where another copy was compared, an unresolved V gene accounts for under half, and the others remain unexplained. V and J calls and clone size follow that table, whereas D and trimming were derived from the DNA. The sample has 170,000 or so clones on record, 90% of them singletons. The top ten clonotypes cover more than 1.3% of the sample.

This TCR came from an adult in good health. The source was peripheral blood, collected on day 0 of AZD1222 vaccination. The chain uses TRBV6-2 or TRBV6-3 and TRBJ1-5, with the D gene not confidently named. The CDR3 protein: CASSYGSVNNQPQHF. At the DNA level, the sequence is TGTGCCAGCAGTTACGGTTCAGTTAACAATCAGCCCCAGCATTTT.